This T cell receptor (beta chain) was retrieved from a study of blood T cell repertoires in COVID-19. The wider study: The cDNA or gDNA used as material had been derived from T cells, B-cell-depleted T cells, or PBMCs.

In assigning cohorts, the study relied on participant-reported clinical history. Sequencing was performed with immunoSEQ multiplex PCR; in TCRdb, only in-frame clones are kept and a portion is missing. Of about 360,000 clones detected, about 90% appear once; the ten largest clones hold about 1.9%. This CDR3 has 12 amino acids. Germline CDR1 is SGDLS and CDR2 is YYNGEE. The V gene end was trimmed by 3 bases and the J gene end by 15 bases; junction bases not matched to a gene: 8. This TCR derives from a man aged 35 to 55 in a cohort exposed to, infected with or recovered from COVID-19 (not recorded which). This chain joins TRBV9 and TRBJ2-1; 8 nucleotides line up with TRBD2. The specimen sequenced was PBMCs or T cells enriched from blood (not recorded which). CDR3 sequence: CASSAQAGEVFF. DNA of the CDR3: TGTGCCAGCAGCGCCCAAGCGGGGGAGGTGTTCTTC.